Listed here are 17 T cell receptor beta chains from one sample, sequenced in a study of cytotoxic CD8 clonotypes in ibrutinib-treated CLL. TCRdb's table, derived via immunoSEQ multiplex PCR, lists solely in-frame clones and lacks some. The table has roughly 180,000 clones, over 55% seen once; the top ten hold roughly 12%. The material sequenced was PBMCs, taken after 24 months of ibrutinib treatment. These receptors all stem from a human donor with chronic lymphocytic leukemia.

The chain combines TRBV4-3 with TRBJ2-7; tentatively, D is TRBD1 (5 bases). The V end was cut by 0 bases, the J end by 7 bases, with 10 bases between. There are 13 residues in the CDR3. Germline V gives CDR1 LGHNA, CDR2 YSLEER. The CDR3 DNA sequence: TGCGCCAGCAGCCAAGACCCCCAGGGAGAGCAGTACTTC. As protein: CASSQDPQGEQYF.

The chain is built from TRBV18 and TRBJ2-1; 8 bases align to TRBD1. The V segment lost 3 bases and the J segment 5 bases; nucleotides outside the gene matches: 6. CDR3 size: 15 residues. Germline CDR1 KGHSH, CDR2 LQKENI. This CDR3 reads CASSPRDRNDNEQFF. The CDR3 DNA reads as TGTGCCAGCTCACCCCGGGACAGGAACGACAATGAGCAGTTCTTC.

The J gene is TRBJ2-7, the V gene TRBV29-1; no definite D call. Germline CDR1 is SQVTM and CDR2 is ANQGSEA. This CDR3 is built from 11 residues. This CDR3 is CSGSVSREQYF. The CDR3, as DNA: TGCAGTGGCTCCGTCTCTCGCGAGCAGTACTTC.

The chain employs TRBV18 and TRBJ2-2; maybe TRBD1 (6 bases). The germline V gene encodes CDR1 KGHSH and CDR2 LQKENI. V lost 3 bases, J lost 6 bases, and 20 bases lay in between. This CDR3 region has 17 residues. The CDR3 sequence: CASSPFTGTKVAGELFF. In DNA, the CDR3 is TGTGCCAGCTCACCTTTCACAGGGACGAAAGTGGCCGGGGAGCTGTTTTTT.

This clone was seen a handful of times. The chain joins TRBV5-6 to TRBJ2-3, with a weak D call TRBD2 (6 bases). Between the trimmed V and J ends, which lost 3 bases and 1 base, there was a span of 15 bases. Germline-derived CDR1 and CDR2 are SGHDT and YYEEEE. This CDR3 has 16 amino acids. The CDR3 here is CASSYGGSGRTDTQYF. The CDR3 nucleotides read TGTGCCAGCAGCTACGGAGGGAGCGGACGCACAGATACGCAGTATTTT.

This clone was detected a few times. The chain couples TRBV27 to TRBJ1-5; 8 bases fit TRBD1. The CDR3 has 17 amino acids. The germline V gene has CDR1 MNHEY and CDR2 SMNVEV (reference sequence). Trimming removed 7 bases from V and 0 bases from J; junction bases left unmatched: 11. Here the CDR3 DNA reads TGTGCCAGCAAACCCGTAGGACAGGGCTATAGCAATCAGCCCCAGCATTTT. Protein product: CASKPVGQGYSNQPQHF.

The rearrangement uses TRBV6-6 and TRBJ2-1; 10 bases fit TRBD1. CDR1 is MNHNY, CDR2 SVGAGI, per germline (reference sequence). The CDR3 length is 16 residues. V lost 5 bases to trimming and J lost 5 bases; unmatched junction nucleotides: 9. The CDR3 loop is CASSTLRDRGNNEQFF. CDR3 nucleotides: TGTGCCAGCAGTACACTCCGGGACAGGGGAAACAATGAGCAGTTCTTC.

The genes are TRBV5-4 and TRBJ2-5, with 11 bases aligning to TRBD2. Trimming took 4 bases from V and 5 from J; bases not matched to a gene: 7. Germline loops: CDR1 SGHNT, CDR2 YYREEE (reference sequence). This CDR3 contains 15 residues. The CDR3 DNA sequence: TGTGCCAGCAGCCTGCGACTAGCGGGATCCGAGACCCAGTACTTC. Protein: CASSLRLAGSETQYF.

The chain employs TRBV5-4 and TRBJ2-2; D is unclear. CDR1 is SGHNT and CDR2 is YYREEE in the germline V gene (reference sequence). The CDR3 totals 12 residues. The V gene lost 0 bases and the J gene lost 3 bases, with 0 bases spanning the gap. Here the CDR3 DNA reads TGTGCCAGCAGCTTGGACACCGGGGAGCTGTTTTTT. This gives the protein CASSLDTGELFF. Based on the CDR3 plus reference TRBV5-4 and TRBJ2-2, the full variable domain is ETGVTQSPTHLIKTRGQQVTLRCSSQSGHNTVSWYQQALGQGPQFIFQYYREEENGRGNFPPRFSGLQFPNYSSELNVNALELDDSALYLCASSLDTGELFFGEGSRLTVL.

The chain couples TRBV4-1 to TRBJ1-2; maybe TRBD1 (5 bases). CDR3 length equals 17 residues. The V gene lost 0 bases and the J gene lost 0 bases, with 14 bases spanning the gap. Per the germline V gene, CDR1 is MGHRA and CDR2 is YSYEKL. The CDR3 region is CASSQEARQRANYGYTF. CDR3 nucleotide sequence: TGCGCCAGCAGCCAAGAGGCGCGACAGAGAGCTAACTATGGCTACACCTTC.

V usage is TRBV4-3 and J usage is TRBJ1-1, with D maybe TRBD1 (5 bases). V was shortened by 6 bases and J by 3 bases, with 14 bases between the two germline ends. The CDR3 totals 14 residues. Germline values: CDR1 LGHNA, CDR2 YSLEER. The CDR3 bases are TGCGCCAGCAGTAGGGCCGGGGCTGACACTGAAGCTTTCTTT. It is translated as CASSRAGADTEAFF.

The CDR3 here is CASRAGLATHRTEAFF. Written as DNA, the CDR3 is TGTGCCAGCAGGGCAGGTCTAGCTACACATCGCACTGAAGCTTTCTTT. J is TRBJ1-1 and V is TRBV21-1. TRBV21-1 is termed a pseudogene. CDR3 length: 16 residues.

CDR3 loop: CAWSDVGHTIYF. The CDR3, as DNA: TGTGCCTGGAGTGACGTTGGCCACACCATATATTTT. This sequence joins TRBV30 and TRBJ1-3; D gene unclear. There are 12 residues in the CDR3. V was cut by 1 base and J by 8 bases, with 9 bases left in between. Germline-derived CDR1 and CDR2 are GTSNPN and SVGIG (reference sequence).

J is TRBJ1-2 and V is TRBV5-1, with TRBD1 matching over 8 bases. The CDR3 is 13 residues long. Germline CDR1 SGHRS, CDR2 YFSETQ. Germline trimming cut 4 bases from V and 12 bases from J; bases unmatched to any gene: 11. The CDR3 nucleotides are TGCGCCAGCAGCGCCGGACAGGGATCTAGCGACACCTTC. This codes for CASSAGQGSSDTF.

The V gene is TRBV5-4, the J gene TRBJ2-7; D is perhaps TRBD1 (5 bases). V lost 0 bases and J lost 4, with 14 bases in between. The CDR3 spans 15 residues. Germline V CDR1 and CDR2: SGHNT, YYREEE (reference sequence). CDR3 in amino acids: CASSLAEGDGYEQYF. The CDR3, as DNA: TGTGCCAGCAGCTTGGCCGAAGGGGATGGTTACGAGCAGTACTTC. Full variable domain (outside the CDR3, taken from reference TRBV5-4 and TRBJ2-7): ETGVTQSPTHLIKTRGQQVTLRCSSQSGHNTVSWYQQALGQGPQFIFQYYREEENGRGNFPPRFSGLQFPNYSSELNVNALELDDSALYLCASSLAEGDGYEQYFGPGTRLTVT.

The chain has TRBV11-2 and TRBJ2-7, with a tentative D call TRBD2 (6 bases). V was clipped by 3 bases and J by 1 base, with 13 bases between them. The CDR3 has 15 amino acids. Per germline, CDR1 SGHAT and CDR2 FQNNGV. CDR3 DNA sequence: TGTGCCAGCAGCTTTTATTCTAGCGAATCCTACGAGCAGTACTTC. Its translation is CASSFYSSESYEQYF.

The CDR3 DNA reads as TGTGCTAGTGCTGCGGGGGCGGGGGATACGCAGTATTTT. Its protein is CASAAGAGDTQYF. The chain employs TRBV12-5 and TRBJ2-3, with a possible D match to TRBD2 (7 bases). Germline V lookup: CDR1 LGHNT, CDR2 FRNRAP. CDR3 length equals 13 residues. Trimming left V 7 bases short and J 6 bases short, with 14 bases between.